This entry describes one TCR beta chain. The sample originates from a study of blood T cell repertoires in COVID-19. At the level of the study: PBMCs, B-cell-depleted T cells, or T cells provided the cDNA or gDNA that made up the material.

In the study's own analysis: The assay estimated nucleated cells by amplifying reference gene primers. TCRdb keeps only in-frame clones here, not all; method: immunoSEQ multiplex PCR. Clone size and the V and J calls come from that table; the DNA yielded D and trimming. The profile shows 330,000 or so clones, more than 85% of them singletons. This CDR3 comprises 13 residues. CDR1 and CDR2 (germline): PRHDT, FYEKMQ (reference sequence). Trimming left V 4 bases short and J 5 bases short, with 9 bases between. The chain is built from TRBV13 and TRBJ2-1; D may be TRBD2 (6 bases). The source is a woman aged 25 to 39 who had recovered from COVID-19. Sequenced material: PBMCs or T cells enriched from blood (not recorded which). The CDR3 loop is CASSSGSNNEQFF. CDR3 sequence (DNA): TGTGCCAGCAGCTCCGGGAGCAACAATGAGCAGTTCTTC.